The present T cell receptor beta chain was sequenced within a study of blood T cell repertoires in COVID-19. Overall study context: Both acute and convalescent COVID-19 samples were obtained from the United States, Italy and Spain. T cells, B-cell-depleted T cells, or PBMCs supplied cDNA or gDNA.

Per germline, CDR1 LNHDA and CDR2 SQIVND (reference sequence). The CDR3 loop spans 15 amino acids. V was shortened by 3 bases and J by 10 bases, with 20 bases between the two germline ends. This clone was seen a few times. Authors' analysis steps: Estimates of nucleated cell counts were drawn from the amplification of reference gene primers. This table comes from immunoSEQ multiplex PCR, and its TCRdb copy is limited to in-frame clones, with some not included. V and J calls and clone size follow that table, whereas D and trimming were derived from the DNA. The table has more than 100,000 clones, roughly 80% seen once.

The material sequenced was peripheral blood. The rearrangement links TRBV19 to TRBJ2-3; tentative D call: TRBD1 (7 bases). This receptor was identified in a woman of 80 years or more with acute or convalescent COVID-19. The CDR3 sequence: CASSMGGTGAQAQYF. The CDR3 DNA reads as TGTGCCAGTAGTATGGGGGGCACAGGGGCCCAGGCGCAGTATTTT.